This T cell receptor beta chain emerged from a study of shared clonotypes between healthy human individuals. Remarks on this clone: What it binds is unknown.

The authors distributed each subset's genomic DNA evenly over several immunoSEQ plates. The data were produced by immunoSEQ multiplex PCR, yet TCRdb's version contains in-frame clones alone and is incomplete. The sample lists 2 million to 2.5 million clones; approximately 94% were seen once. The CDR3 loop spans 16 amino acids. V lost 5 bases to trimming and J lost 3 bases, with 18 bases between them. Germline CDR1 and CDR2: MNHEY and SMNVEV (reference sequence). Study-wide results and limits: Few donors restricted represented genetic and exposure-history diversity. Naive subsets typically showed greater estimated richness than memory subsets.

Sequenced material: naive CD4+ T cells sorted from blood. The subset was: CD45RA+ positively selected. This rearrangement joins TRBV27 to TRBJ2-3; a weak D match, TRBD1 (5 bases). The TCR was taken from a man between 18 and 29 years old in good health. CDR3 sequence: CASSPIQALITDTQYF. CDR3 DNA sequence: TGTGCCAGCAGTCCTATACAGGCCCTGATAACAGATACGCAGTATTTT.